The rows below give T cell receptor beta chains drawn from one sample of a study of blood T cell repertoires in COVID-19. Some clones are missing from TCRdb's copy, which holds only in-frame ones; the method was immunoSEQ multiplex PCR. The sample lists hundreds of thousands of clones; about 92% were seen once. The sample taken for sequencing was PBMCs or T cells enriched from blood (not recorded which). The source is a man aged 60-69 years who had recovered from COVID-19. CDR3s include the opening cysteine and the closing phenylalanine or tryptophan. A D gene is named only where the DNA matches it firmly.

cdr3_aa: CASSLDVAYEQYF; j_call: TRBJ2-7; v_call: TRBV5-1; d_call: .
cdr3_aa: CASSRQGFYEQYF; j_call: TRBJ2-7; v_call: TRBV11-1; d_call: TRBD1
cdr3_aa: CAWSAKGAVYGYTF; j_call: TRBJ1-2; v_call: TRBV30; d_call: TRBD1
cdr3_aa: CASMTDGGELFF; j_call: TRBJ2-2; v_call: TRBV9; d_call: .
cdr3_aa: CASSVAPRGNSPLHF; j_call: TRBJ1-6; v_call: TRBV9; d_call: .
cdr3_aa: CASSQDLEETQYF; j_call: TRBJ2-5; v_call: TRBV4-3; d_call: .
cdr3_aa: CASNLGGRDTQYF; j_call: TRBJ2-3; v_call: TRBV7-9; d_call: TRBD2
cdr3_aa: CASSFGRETQYF; j_call: TRBJ2-5; v_call: TRBV12-3/TRBV12-4; d_call: .
cdr3_aa: CASLQGGQGPYGYTF; j_call: TRBJ1-2; v_call: TRBV7-9; d_call: TRBD1
cdr3_aa: CASRPEQNNQPQHF; j_call: TRBJ1-5; v_call: TRBV27; d_call: .
cdr3_aa: CASSPGEGYGYTF; j_call: TRBJ1-2; v_call: TRBV2; d_call: .
cdr3_aa: CASSVSHARQDDDRYGYTF; j_call: TRBJ1-2; v_call: TRBV9; d_call: .
cdr3_aa: CASSLVDNEQFF; j_call: TRBJ2-1; v_call: TRBV12-3/TRBV12-4; d_call: .
cdr3_aa: CASSQGTVWNTEAFF; j_call: TRBJ1-1; v_call: TRBV4-1; d_call: .
cdr3_aa: CASSWGGLAEETQYF; j_call: TRBJ2-5; v_call: TRBV7-2; d_call: .
cdr3_aa: CASSESNRVGGTQYF; j_call: TRBJ2-5; v_call: TRBV10-1; d_call: .
cdr3_aa: CASRDSGGNQPQHF; j_call: TRBJ1-5; v_call: TRBV28; d_call: .
cdr3_aa: CASSFSRGPYEQYF; j_call: TRBJ2-7; v_call: TRBV27; d_call: TRBD1
cdr3_aa: CASSLAWANTEAFF; j_call: TRBJ1-1; v_call: TRBV11-3; d_call: .
cdr3_aa: CAGQGPNYGYTF; j_call: TRBJ1-2; v_call: TRBV6-6; d_call: TRBD1
cdr3_aa: CASSTPPLSLEETQYF; j_call: TRBJ2-5; v_call: TRBV11-3; d_call: .
cdr3_aa: CASSQDSRGGAQPQHF; j_call: TRBJ1-5; v_call: TRBV4-1; d_call: .
cdr3_aa: CASSGKQGVHTEAFF; j_call: TRBJ1-1; v_call: TRBV25-1; d_call: TRBD1
cdr3_aa: CASSPLGTSGMGTQYF; j_call: TRBJ2-5; v_call: TRBV9; d_call: TRBD2
cdr3_aa: CASSLAGTGNSPLHF; j_call: TRBJ1-6; v_call: TRBV7-9; d_call: .
cdr3_aa: CASSESGKNTGELFF; j_call: TRBJ2-2; v_call: TRBV25-1; d_call: .
cdr3_aa: CSVDYGDRAGYTF; j_call: TRBJ1-2; v_call: TRBV29-1; d_call: TRBD1
cdr3_aa: CASSQGGTLNTEAFF; j_call: TRBJ1-1; v_call: TRBV3-1/TRBV3-2; d_call: .
cdr3_aa: CASSPLAKHNSPLHF; j_call: TRBJ1-6; v_call: TRBV18; d_call: .
cdr3_aa: CASSLGPGYSNQPQHF; j_call: TRBJ1-5; v_call: TRBV6-2/TRBV6-3; d_call: .
cdr3_aa: CSVIGQGRDEQYF; j_call: TRBJ2-7; v_call: TRBV29-1; d_call: TRBD1
cdr3_aa: CASSQAPGQGSYEQYF; j_call: TRBJ2-7; v_call: TRBV3-1/TRBV3-2; d_call: TRBD1
cdr3_aa: CASSLYGGRALNTEAFF; j_call: TRBJ1-1; v_call: TRBV7-3; d_call: .
cdr3_aa: CASSLTAGLAGDTGELFF; j_call: TRBJ2-2; v_call: TRBV27; d_call: TRBD2
cdr3_aa: CASSQGGVNYGYTF; j_call: TRBJ1-2; v_call: TRBV4-3; d_call: .
cdr3_aa: CASSQGLAGGLQRYEQYF; j_call: TRBJ2-7; v_call: TRBV5-1; d_call: TRBD2
cdr3_aa: CASSEDSGKLATNEKLFF; j_call: TRBJ1-4; v_call: TRBV4-1; d_call: .
cdr3_aa: CASSLKPTNEKLFF; j_call: TRBJ1-4; v_call: TRBV27; d_call: .
cdr3_aa: CASSLRGSGSYEQYF; j_call: TRBJ2-7; v_call: TRBV7-6; d_call: TRBD2
cdr3_aa: CASRKQGVAWHFGNTEAFF; j_call: TRBJ1-1; v_call: TRBV3-1/TRBV3-2; d_call: TRBD1
cdr3_aa: CASSRTGMNTEAFF; j_call: TRBJ1-1; v_call: TRBV5-1; d_call: .
cdr3_aa: CASSVGQGPNYGYTF; j_call: TRBJ1-2; v_call: TRBV2; d_call: TRBD1
cdr3_aa: CASSLALANTEAFF; j_call: TRBJ1-1; v_call: TRBV5-1; d_call: .
cdr3_aa: CASSSTGDRAGYTF; j_call: TRBJ1-2; v_call: TRBV6-5; d_call: TRBD1
cdr3_aa: CASMDRALNQPQHF; j_call: TRBJ1-5; v_call: TRBV6-5; d_call: TRBD1
cdr3_aa: CASKVLAGLYNEQFF; j_call: TRBJ2-1; v_call: TRBV10-2; d_call: TRBD2
cdr3_aa: CATSSGGEQPQHF; j_call: TRBJ1-5; v_call: TRBV24-1; d_call: .
cdr3_aa: CAGGEPMGYTF; j_call: TRBJ1-2; v_call: TRBV30; d_call: .
cdr3_aa: CASRLAWFSSYEQYF; j_call: TRBJ2-7; v_call: TRBV12-2; d_call: .
cdr3_aa: CASRETVDYGYTF; j_call: TRBJ1-2; v_call: TRBV2; d_call: .
cdr3_aa: CASSPGLGNQPQHF; j_call: TRBJ1-5; v_call: TRBV6-5; d_call: .
cdr3_aa: CASSQEEFEQFF; j_call: TRBJ2-1; v_call: TRBV5-4; d_call: .
cdr3_aa: CASSLGAYTGELFF; j_call: TRBJ2-2; v_call: TRBV7-2; d_call: .
cdr3_aa: CASSLGSVLNEQFF; j_call: TRBJ2-1; v_call: TRBV19; d_call: .
cdr3_aa: CASSPGSRRDYGYTF; j_call: TRBJ1-2; v_call: TRBV5-6; d_call: .
cdr3_aa: CASSFYRSEAFF; j_call: TRBJ1-1; v_call: TRBV7-9; d_call: .
cdr3_aa: CASSSVVGLVEKLFF; j_call: TRBJ1-4; v_call: TRBV9; d_call: .
cdr3_aa: CASTSPSSYEQYF; j_call: TRBJ2-7; v_call: TRBV7-8; d_call: .
cdr3_aa: CASSGGENQPQHF; j_call: TRBJ1-5; v_call: TRBV23-1; d_call: .
cdr3_aa: CSASPVINTEAFF; j_call: TRBJ1-1; v_call: TRBV20-1; d_call: .